This is a list of T cell receptor beta chains from one sample in a study of T cell repertoires in cytomegalovirus infection. No antigens are known for them. TCRdb redid the calling of the reads with MiXCR, one entry per CDR3 protein. The sample lists around 99,000 distinct CDR3 sequences, about 30% occurring once. The sample in question was CD8+ T cells from cultured PBMCs, obtained from culture after CMV antigen stimulation. Receptor source: a human donor in good health (CMV status not recorded). Some clones in this sample may be carry-over from other donors' samples. The CDR3 runs from the conserved cysteine through the conserved F or W. A D gene is named only where the DNA matches it firmly. Size is stated for part of the rows, as once, few or many counts, or as a class when the clone is expanded.

D: -; J: TRBJ1-1; V: TRBV2; size: few; DNA: TGTGCCAGCAGTGAATCGGCCACGGGTGGGACTGAAGCTTTCTTT; CDR3: CASSESATGGTEAFF
D: TRBD2; J: TRBJ2-3; V: TRBV7-6; size: -; DNA: TGTGCCAGCAGCACAGAGACTAGCGCAGCAGATACGCAGTATTTT; CDR3: CASSTETSAADTQYF
D: -; J: TRBJ1-1; V: TRBV19; size: -; DNA: TGTGCCAGTAGTCCAGGGAAGACTGAAGCTTTCTTT; CDR3: CASSPGKTEAFF
D: -; J: TRBJ2-7; V: TRBV10-3; size: -; DNA: TGTGCCATCAGTGAGTCCATGACGGCTGCCTACGAGCAGTACTTC; CDR3: CAISESMTAAYEQYF
D: -; J: TRBJ2-7; V: TRBV7-9; size: -; DNA: TGTGCCAGCAGCGCACTCTACGAGCAGTACTTC; CDR3: CASSALYEQYF
D: -; J: TRBJ1-2; V: TRBV19; size: -; DNA: TGTGCCAGTTTCTTCTATGGCTACACCTTC; CDR3: CASFFYGYTF
D: TRBD2; J: TRBJ2-7; V: TRBV20-1; size: -; DNA: TGCAGTGCCACACCCCCCGGACTAGCGGGGGGACCCGTCTCCTACGAGCAGTACTTC; CDR3: CSATPPGLAGGPVSYEQYF
D: TRBD1; J: TRBJ2-1; V: TRBV7-2; size: -; DNA: TGTGCCAGCAGCCTCGGGACAGGGGAATTCTATGAGCAGTTCTTC; CDR3: CASSLGTGEFYEQFF
D: TRBD2; J: TRBJ2-7; V: TRBV20-1; size: many; DNA: TGCAGTGCTAGGGAACTAGCGGGGGGGCCCCACGAGCAGTACTTC; CDR3: CSARELAGGPHEQYF
D: -; J: TRBJ1-3; V: TRBV6-5; size: many; DNA: TGTGCCAGCAGTTGGAGGGGGACTGGAAACACCATATATTTT; CDR3: CASSWRGTGNTIYF
D: TRBD1; J: TRBJ1-5; V: TRBV28; size: few; DNA: TGTGCCAGCAGTTTCAATTCCGCGACAGGGGATCCCAATCAGCCCCAGCATTTT; CDR3: CASSFNSATGDPNQPQHF
D: TRBD1; J: TRBJ2-1; V: TRBV19; size: few; DNA: TGTGCCAGTAGTATCCCCACGGGACAGCTTTACAATGAGCAGTTCTTC; CDR3: CASSIPTGQLYNEQFF
D: -; J: TRBJ2-5; V: TRBV7-8; size: -; DNA: TGTGCCAGCAGCTTAAATCCCGGTGAGATCGGCCAAGAGACCCAGTACTTC; CDR3: CASSLNPGEIGQETQYF
D: -; J: TRBJ1-4; V: TRBV4-1; size: many; DNA: TGCGCCAGCAGCCAAGACCTGGGTTTGAGTGAAAAACTGTTTTTT; CDR3: CASSQDLGLSEKLFF
D: TRBD1; J: TRBJ2-5; V: TRBV11-2; size: few; DNA: TGTGCCAGCAGCCCACGACAGGGTCCGGAGACCCAGTACTTC; CDR3: CASSPRQGPETQYF
D: -; J: TRBJ2-7; V: TRBV20-1; size: -; DNA: TGCAGTGCTAGAGTTCGGGGGCGGAACGAGCAGTACTTC; CDR3: CSARVRGRNEQYF
D: -; J: TRBJ2-7; V: TRBV12-3/TRBV12-4; size: few; DNA: TGTGCCAGCACCCTGAGTACAGACTCCTACGAGCAGTACTTC; CDR3: CASTLSTDSYEQYF
D: -; J: TRBJ1-1; V: TRBV7-8; size: -; DNA: TGTGCCAGCAGCTTAAGGCAGACCACTGAAGCTTTCTTT; CDR3: CASSLRQTTEAFF
D: -; J: TRBJ1-6; V: TRBV7-2; size: few; DNA: TGTGCCAGCGGGGGATCGGGCCTTAATTCACCCCTCCACTTT; CDR3: CASGGSGLNSPLHF
D: -; J: TRBJ2-1; V: TRBV6-2/TRBV6-3; size: -; DNA: TGTGCCAGCCGAAAGGGACCTGGGGCTAACAATGAGCAGTTCTTC; CDR3: CASRKGPGANNEQFF
D: -; J: TRBJ1-2; V: TRBV19; size: -; DNA: TGTGCCAGTACCAGTAGCGGACTCGACTATGGCTACACCTTC; CDR3: CASTSSGLDYGYTF
D: TRBD2; J: TRBJ2-5; V: TRBV27; size: few; DNA: TGTGCCAGCAGGACGGGACTAGCGGGGGCTGTAGAAGAGACCCAGTACTTC; CDR3: CASRTGLAGAVEETQYF
D: -; J: TRBJ2-5; V: TRBV6-5; size: many; DNA: TGTGCCAGCAGTCCAGGGGAAGAGACCCAGTACTTC; CDR3: CASSPGEETQYF
D: TRBD2; J: TRBJ2-7; V: TRBV6-5; size: -; DNA: TGTGCCAGCAGTTGGGACGGGGGGAACTACGAGCAGTACTTC; CDR3: CASSWDGGNYEQYF
D: TRBD2; J: TRBJ2-7; V: TRBV12-5; size: -; DNA: TGTGCTAGTGGTAAAGGACTAGCGGGGGTTGGCGAGCAGTACTTC; CDR3: CASGKGLAGVGEQYF
D: -; J: TRBJ1-5; V: TRBV7-2; size: few; DNA: TGTGCCAGCAGCCCCCGGTCACGGGGCCGCAATCAGCCCCAGCATTTT; CDR3: CASSPRSRGRNQPQHF
D: TRBD1; J: TRBJ2-5; V: TRBV10-3; size: few; DNA: TGTGCCATCAGTGAAGCCGGGACAGGGGTGGAGGAGACCCAGTACTTC; CDR3: CAISEAGTGVEETQYF
D: -; J: TRBJ2-7; V: TRBV28; size: -; DNA: TGTGCCAGCAGTCTCTCTACAGGGTACGAGCAGTACTTC; CDR3: CASSLSTGYEQYF
D: TRBD2; J: TRBJ2-2; V: TRBV7-4; size: few; DNA: TGTGCCAGCAGCCCGCTGGCTAGCGGGAACACCGGGGAGCTGTTTTTT; CDR3: CASSPLASGNTGELFF
D: -; J: TRBJ1-1; V: TRBV2; size: few; DNA: TGTGCCAGCAGTGAAGCCCTTGGGGGGGAAAAGAACACTGAAGCTTTCTTT; CDR3: CASSEALGGEKNTEAFF
D: -; J: TRBJ2-7; V: TRBV7-2; size: many; DNA: TGTGCCAGCAGCTTAACCGGTGTCCCCTACGAGCAGTACTTC; CDR3: CASSLTGVPYEQYF
D: -; J: TRBJ1-1; V: TRBV2; size: -; DNA: TGTGCCAGCAGGGGGGGCCCGGGGAGGGATACTGAAGCTTTCTTT; CDR3: CASRGGPGRDTEAFF
D: -; J: TRBJ2-1; V: TRBV30; size: -; DNA: TGTGCCTGGAGGGGGCAGGGGAGAGGTGAGCAGTTCTTC; CDR3: CAWRGQGRGEQFF
D: -; J: TRBJ2-1; V: TRBV15; size: many; DNA: TGTGCCACCAGCAGAGTAGTAGAGTACAATGAGCAGTTCTTC; CDR3: CATSRVVEYNEQFF
D: TRBD2; J: TRBJ2-1; V: TRBV5-1; size: -; DNA: TGCGCCAGCAGGCTTAGCGGGGGGCCGAGCAATGAGCAGTTCTTC; CDR3: CASRLSGGPSNEQFF
D: -; J: TRBJ1-1; V: TRBV27; size: -; DNA: TGTGCCAGCAGTTTATCGAGGGGTAGGACTGAAGCTTTCTTT; CDR3: CASSLSRGRTEAFF
D: TRBD1; J: TRBJ2-7; V: TRBV10-2; size: -; DNA: TGCGCCACCGACGGCCTTGAAACAGGGGGCGCTGAGTACTTC; CDR3: CATDGLETGGAEYF
D: TRBD1; J: TRBJ2-3; V: TRBV5-1; size: -; DNA: TGCGCCAGCAGCTCTCTACCGGGACAGGGTTTCGCAGATACGCAGTATTTT; CDR3: CASSSLPGQGFADTQYF
D: TRBD1; J: TRBJ2-7; V: TRBV6-5; size: -; DNA: TGTGCCAGCAGTTACCAGGGACAGACCTACGAGCAGTACTTC; CDR3: CASSYQGQTYEQYF
D: -; J: TRBJ2-2; V: TRBV28; size: -; DNA: TGTGCCAGCACCCTTGAGAGGACGGTGAACACCGGGGAGCTGTTTTTT; CDR3: CASTLERTVNTGELFF
D: -; J: TRBJ1-2; V: TRBV4-1; size: -; DNA: TGCGCCAGCAGCCAAGATAACCTTTCCCGGGTCGGTGGCTACACCTTC; CDR3: CASSQDNLSRVGGYTF
D: TRBD2; J: TRBJ2-1; V: TRBV7-2; size: -; DNA: TGTGCCAGCAGCTATTCTTTTAGCGGGGGGGCCTCCTACAATGAGCAGTTCTTC; CDR3: CASSYSFSGGASYNEQFF
D: -; J: TRBJ2-3; V: TRBV24-1; size: -; DNA: TGTGCCACCAGGGGCACCTTGGCAGATACGCAGTATTTT; CDR3: CATRGTLADTQYF
D: -; J: TRBJ1-5; V: TRBV7-6; size: -; DNA: TGTGCCAGCAGCTTATCGGTTGATCAGCCCCAGCATTTT; CDR3: CASSLSVDQPQHF
D: -; J: TRBJ2-2; V: TRBV11-2; size: -; DNA: TGTGCCAGCAGCTTACTCGGGACGACCGGGGAGCTGTTTTTT; CDR3: CASSLLGTTGELFF
D: -; J: TRBJ2-3; V: TRBV2; size: -; DNA: TGTGCCAGCAGTGAAGCATCCACAGATACGCAGTATTTT; CDR3: CASSEASTDTQYF
D: -; J: TRBJ2-6; V: TRBV27; size: few; DNA: TGTGCCAGCAAGTACGCTGGGGCCAACGTCCTGACTTTC; CDR3: CASKYAGANVLTF
D: TRBD1; J: TRBJ1-2; V: TRBV5-1; size: few; DNA: TGCGCCAGCAGCGCCCCCGGGACAGGGAAAGACTATGGCTACACCTTC; CDR3: CASSAPGTGKDYGYTF
D: -; J: TRBJ2-3; V: TRBV24-1; size: -; DNA: TGTGCCACCAGTGATCCCGGACAGGGAGGGACAACAGATACGCAGTATTTT; CDR3: CATSDPGQGGTTDTQYF
D: TRBD1; J: TRBJ2-7; V: TRBV7-9; size: many; DNA: TGTGCCAGCAGCCCGGGACAGGGCGGGGACGAGCAGTACTTC; CDR3: CASSPGQGGDEQYF
D: -; J: TRBJ1-2; V: TRBV2; size: few; DNA: TGTGCCAGCAGCCCAACGGCAGGGGTGAACTATGGCTACACCTTC; CDR3: CASSPTAGVNYGYTF
D: TRBD1; J: TRBJ2-5; V: TRBV6-2/TRBV6-3; size: -; DNA: TGTGCCAGCAGTCCTCCCCGACAGGGGGTCCGGGCAGAGACCCAGTACTTC; CDR3: CASSPPRQGVRAETQYF
D: TRBD1; J: TRBJ2-7; V: TRBV28; size: few; DNA: TGTGCCAGCGGGGGACAGGGGGCTTACGAGCAGTACTTC; CDR3: CASGGQGAYEQYF
D: TRBD2; J: TRBJ2-1; V: TRBV13; size: many; DNA: TGTGCCAGCAGCGCCGGGACTAGCGGGCCTGGTGAGCAGTTCTTC; CDR3: CASSAGTSGPGEQFF
D: TRBD1; J: TRBJ1-2; V: TRBV7-8; size: many; DNA: TGTGCCAGCAGCTTTGACAGGGCTCCTAACTATGGCTACACCTTC; CDR3: CASSFDRAPNYGYTF
D: -; J: TRBJ1-1; V: TRBV4-2; size: -; DNA: TGTGCCAGCAGCCAAGATGACGGTAAGAGGGGTGAAGCTTTCTTT; CDR3: CASSQDDGKRGEAFF
D: -; J: TRBJ1-1; V: TRBV2; size: few; DNA: TGTGCCACCTGGGTCATCCAAGAAGCTTTCTTT; CDR3: CATWVIQEAFF
D: TRBD1; J: TRBJ1-2; V: TRBV7-9; size: -; DNA: TGTGCCAGCAGCTTCGTCCCGGGACAGGGGATTACCTATGGCTACACCTTC; CDR3: CASSFVPGQGITYGYTF
D: TRBD2; J: TRBJ2-3; V: TRBV28; size: -; DNA: TGTGCCAGCAGTTTAGCTAGCGGGGGGGCCTGGGCAGATACGCAGTATTTT; CDR3: CASSLASGGAWADTQYF
D: -; J: TRBJ1-1; V: TRBV2; size: -; DNA: TGTGCCAGCCGGGGGGCAGTTACCACTGAAGCTTTCTTT; CDR3: CASRGAVTTEAFF